This passage covers 29 T cell receptor beta chains from one sample sequenced in a study of blood T cell repertoires in COVID-19. Here immunoSEQ multiplex PCR was the method, and the copy in TCRdb shows in-frame clones only, minus some. Of approximately 90,000 clones listed, about 76% are singletons. Sequenced sample: peripheral blood. These receptors were collected from a human donor in a cohort sampled during active COVID-19.

V is TRBV19 and J is TRBJ1-4; D is unresolved. V lost 3 bases, J lost 6 bases, and 11 bases lay in between. This CDR3 contains 14 residues. Looked up from germline, CDR1 is LNHDA and CDR2 is SQIVND (reference sequence). CDR3 DNA sequence: TGTGCCAGTAGTATTTTCCTGGCAGATGAAAAACTGTTTTTT. Translation gives CASSIFLADEKLFF.

The rearrangement links TRBV6-5 to TRBJ2-1; 14 nucleotides align to TRBD2. The V segment lost 4 bases and the J segment 6 bases; nucleotides outside the gene matches: 5. This CDR3 has 16 residues. Germline V gene sequence: CDR1 MNHEY, CDR2 SVGAGI. The CDR3 loop reads CASSLGLAGVGNEQFF. The CDR3 DNA follows: TGTGCCAGCAGTTTGGGACTAGCGGGAGTGGGCAATGAGCAGTTCTTC.

The chain combines TRBV29-1 with TRBJ2-1; TRBD1 might be the D (6 bases). V lost 3 bases and J lost 5, with 14 bases in between. Germline V CDR1 and CDR2: SQVTM, ANQGSEA. The CDR3 spans 14 residues. Here the CDR3 reads CSVDSYRENNEQFF. CDR3 bases: TGCAGCGTTGATAGTTACAGGGAAAACAATGAGCAGTTCTTC.

V and J are TRBV4-3 and TRBJ1-1; 9 nucleotides match TRBD1. V lost 4 bases to trimming and J lost 5 bases; unmatched junction nucleotides: 8. The germline gives CDR1 LGHNA, CDR2 YSLEER. This CDR3 is 15 amino acids long. The CDR3 reads CASSPDRGGGTEAFF. The CDR3 DNA reads TGCGCCAGCAGCCCCGACAGGGGGGGAGGTACTGAAGCTTTCTTT.

The chain carries TRBV6-5 and TRBJ2-5; 8 positions agree with TRBD2. The CDR3 sequence is 13 residues long. CDR1 is MNHEY and CDR2 is SVGAGI in the germline V gene. V lost 6 bases and J lost 5; bases outside the gene matches: 5. CDR3 region: CASRTAGVETQYF. The DNA of the CDR3 is TGTGCCAGCAGGACAGCGGGAGTTGAGACCCAGTACTTC.

The chain has TRBV3-1 (or the pseudogene TRBV3-2) and TRBJ2-5; 9 positions match TRBD2. Germline V gene lookup returns CDR1 LGHDT and CDR2 YNNKEL (reference sequence). Trimming at V came to 4 bases and at J to 2 bases, leaving 5 bases not matched to a gene. The CDR3 totals 15 residues. The DNA of the CDR3 is TGTGCCAGCAGCCGAAATAGCGGGAGACAAGAGACCCAGTACTTC. It is translated as CASSRNSGRQETQYF.

This chain joins TRBV3-1 (or the pseudogene TRBV3-2) and TRBJ1-4; D not certain. Germline V CDR1 and CDR2: LGHDT, YNNKEL (reference sequence). CDR3 length: 16 amino acids. The germline V and J ends were trimmed by 0 bases and 8 bases, with 16 bases remaining between them. CDR3: CASSQETAPSREKLFF. In DNA, the CDR3 is TGTGCCAGCAGCCAAGAAACAGCCCCGAGTCGGGAAAAACTGTTTTTT.

The V and J genes are TRBV7-6 and TRBJ2-7; perhaps TRBD2 as D (5 bases). The CDR3 runs 14 residues. V was trimmed by 0 bases and J by 6 bases, leaving 12 bases between them. Germline V gene data show CDR1 as SGHVS and CDR2 as FNYEAQ. The CDR3 DNA reads as TGTGCCAGCAGCTTAGCGACCCCGGAGGCCGAGCAGTACTTC. Translated: CASSLATPEAEQYF.

The genes are TRBV28 and TRBJ1-2, with TRBD1 matching over 8 bases. This CDR3 is 14 amino acids long. Germline CDR1 is MDHEN and CDR2 is SYDVKM. V gave up 4 bases and J gave up 5 bases; unmatched junction bases: 6. In DNA, the CDR3 is TGTGCCAGCAGTTACGGACAGGGTAATTATGGCTACACCTTC. Translated, it gives CASSYGQGNYGYTF.

This clone was counted a few times. This rearrangement joins TRBV4-2 to TRBJ1-1; D is undetermined. The germline gives CDR1 LGHNA, CDR2 YNFKEQ. The ends were cut back, 0 bases at V and 2 bases at J, with 7 bases in the middle. This CDR3 is built from 14 residues. Here the CDR3 reads CASSQDQRNTEAFF. The CDR3 bases are TGTGCCAGCAGCCAAGATCAGCGTAACACTGAAGCTTTCTTT.

The rearrangement uses TRBV10-3 and TRBJ1-5; D is unresolved. The V gene's germline CDR1 is ENHRY and CDR2 SYGVKD. The CDR3 has 13 residues. Trimming cost V 1 base and J 6 bases, with 7 bases left between them. The CDR3 DNA reads as TGTGCCATCAGTGAGTATCTAAGTCAGCCCCAGCATTTT. This sequence encodes CAISEYLSQPQHF.

As DNA, the CDR3 is TGTGCCAGCAGCTCTACGACAGGGACCAACTATGGCTACACCTTC. Residues: CASSSTTGTNYGYTF. The chain carries TRBV5-4 and TRBJ1-2, with TRBD1 matching over 7 bases. V shed 3 bases and J 2 bases; nucleotides not matched to a gene: 7. The CDR3 sequence is 15 residues long. From germline, CDR1 is SGHNT and CDR2 YYREEE (reference sequence).

This clone was observed a few times. This sequence joins TRBV30 and TRBJ2-3; 8 positions match TRBD2. Germline V gene sequence: CDR1 GTSNPN, CDR2 SVGIG (reference sequence). The CDR3 spans 15 residues. The V segment lost 0 bases and the J segment 8 bases; nucleotides outside the gene matches: 10. Here the CDR3 reads CAWSVGTRISPTQYF. The CDR3 DNA reads TGTGCCTGGAGTGTAGGGACTAGAATTTCCCCTACGCAGTATTTT. Full variable domain (rest looked up from reference TRBV30 and TRBJ2-3): SQTIHQWPATLVQPVGSPLSLECTVEGTSNPNLYWYRQAAGRGLQLLFYSVGIGQISSEVPQNLSASRPQDRQFILSSKKLLLSDSGFYLCAWSVGTRISPTQYFGPGTRLTVL.

The rearrangement joins TRBV6-5 to TRBJ1-3, with D perhaps matching TRBD1 (6 bases). The V gene lost 6 bases and the J gene lost 0 bases, with 12 bases spanning the gap. CDR1 and CDR2 from the germline V gene are MNHEY and SVGAGI. This CDR3 is 15 amino acids long. The CDR3 region is CASRNTGPSGNTIYF. The CDR3 DNA is TGTGCCAGCAGGAATACAGGGCCCTCTGGAAACACCATATATTTT.

The CDR3 DNA reads as TGTGCCAGCAGTCCCCGGCGGGCTAGCTCCTACAATGAGCAGTTCTTC. Translated, it gives CASSPRRASSYNEQFF. The V and J genes are TRBV27 and TRBJ2-1; TRBD2 might be the D (5 bases). This CDR3 spans 16 amino acids. From germline, CDR1 is MNHEY and CDR2 SMNVEV (reference sequence). V was cut by 5 bases and J by 0 bases, with 14 bases left in between.

The chain carries TRBV28 and TRBJ1-2; weak D call: TRBD1 (6 bases). Germline loops: CDR1 MDHEN, CDR2 SYDVKM. The CDR3 has 15 amino acids. V was trimmed by 5 bases and J by 6 bases, leaving 19 bases between them. CDR3 in amino acids: CASSLSKYRAHGYTF. In nucleotides, the CDR3 is TGTGCCAGCAGTCTCTCCAAGTACAGGGCACATGGCTACACCTTC.

The genes are TRBV12-3 or TRBV12-4 and TRBJ1-1; D is ambiguous. Trimming removed 8 bases from V and 8 bases from J, with 12 bases in between. This CDR3 is built from 11 residues. The CDR3 protein is CASSEVREAFF. The CDR3, as DNA: TGTGCCAGCTCCGAGGTGCGCGAAGCTTTCTTT.

This clone has just a few counts. This chain links TRBV10-3 with TRBJ2-3; D might be TRBD2 (5 bases). V was pared by 4 bases and J by 1 base, with 9 bases between. The CDR3 runs to 14 residues. Looked up from germline, CDR1 is ENHRY and CDR2 is SYGVKD. The CDR3 coding sequence is TGTGCCATCAGTGTCGAGGGCCGCACAGATACGCAGTATTTT. It is translated as CAISVEGRTDTQYF.

The rearrangement joins TRBV24-1 to TRBJ1-2; 7 bases line up with TRBD1. V was clipped by 4 bases and J by 7 bases; unmatched bases: 11. Germline V gene sequence: CDR1 KGHDR, CDR2 SFDVKD. The CDR3 has 15 residues. The CDR3 DNA reads as TGTGCCACCAGTGAAGGAGGGGGCGGCGTTAGTGGCTACACCTTC. The encoded protein is CATSEGGGGVSGYTF.

This clone turned up a few times. The V and J genes are TRBV9 and TRBJ2-7; TRBD1 matches 7 bases. The ends lost 3 bases at V and 2 bases at J; junction bases unmatched: 17. The V gene's germline CDR1 is SGDLS and CDR2 YYNGEE. CDR3 length: 18 residues. The CDR3 protein is CASSEKSSAPGQTYEQYF. For the CDR3, the DNA is TGTGCCAGCAGCGAGAAATCCTCCGCCCCGGGACAGACCTACGAGCAGTACTTC.

The chain employs TRBV20-1 and TRBJ1-1; TRBD1 matches 7 bases. CDR1 is DFQATT, CDR2 SNEGSKA, per germline (reference sequence). V trimming: 5 bases; J trimming: 3 bases; junction bases outside the gene matches: 0. CDR3 length: 11 residues. In nucleotides, the CDR3 is TGCAGTGCTCAGGGGGACACTGAAGCTTTCTTT. Its protein is CSAQGDTEAFF.

The chain joins TRBV19 to TRBJ2-5, with 8 bases that match TRBD1. CDR3 length equals 14 residues. V was pared by 4 bases and J by 4 bases, with 5 bases of the junction left unmatched. CDR1 and CDR2 from the germline V gene are LNHDA and SQIVND (reference sequence). CDR3 protein: CASSRRQGRETQYF. CDR3 nucleotides: TGTGCCAGTAGTAGGCGACAGGGGCGAGAGACCCAGTACTTC.

The chain joins TRBV5-8 to TRBJ2-7; 7 nucleotides match TRBD1. The germline V gene has CDR1 SGHTS and CDR2 YDEGEE. This CDR3 is built from 16 residues. V shed 1 base and J 4 bases; nucleotides not matched to a gene: 11. The CDR3 nucleotides are TGTGCCAGCAGCTTGTATCGGACAGGCTACGAGTACGAGCAGTACTTC. It is translated as CASSLYRTGYEYEQYF.

This clone has only a few counts. This chain joins TRBV6-1 and TRBJ2-3; TRBD2 matches at 9 bases. The ends lost 4 bases at V and 2 bases at J; junction bases unmatched: 7. This CDR3 comprises 16 residues. In germline, CDR1 is MNHNS, CDR2 SASEGT. This CDR3 is CASSVLAGEVTDTQYF. The DNA for the CDR3 is TGTGCCAGCAGTGTCTTAGCGGGAGAGGTCACAGATACGCAGTATTTT.

Regarding this clone: Additional DNA sequences in this sample encode the identical CDR3. The chain links TRBV4-3 to TRBJ2-2, with D hard to call. The CDR3 runs 16 residues. The V gene lost 0 bases and the J gene lost 0 bases, with 8 bases spanning the gap. Germline lookup yields CDR1 LGHNA and CDR2 YSLEER. DNA of the CDR3: TGCGCCAGCAGCCAAGAACCGGGTACGAACACCGGGGAGCTGTTTTTT. This codes for CASSQEPGTNTGELFF.

The table lists this clone with a count of one. The chain carries TRBV7-9 and TRBJ2-3; no clear D gene. V shed 3 bases and J shed 0 bases, with 4 bases lying between them. The CDR3 runs to 13 residues. Germline values: CDR1 SEHNR, CDR2 FQNEAQ (reference sequence). CDR3 in amino acids: CASSFLSTDTQYF. The CDR3 nucleotides read TGTGCCAGCAGCTTCTTAAGCACAGATACGCAGTATTTT.

The genes are TRBV6-5 and TRBJ2-5; TRBD1 aligns across 9 bases. Per germline, CDR1 MNHEY and CDR2 SVGAGI. The trim removed 2 bases at V and 3 bases at J, leaving 7 bases unmatched. CDR3 size: 16 residues. The CDR3 sequence is CASSYLLGQGKETQYF. In DNA, the CDR3 is TGTGCCAGCAGTTACCTTTTGGGACAGGGAAAAGAGACCCAGTACTTC.

This clone showed up just a few times. The CDR3 here is CAWTGGPSNEKLFF. The CDR3, as DNA: TGTGCCTGGACAGGGGGCCCGTCTAATGAAAAACTGTTTTTT. V usage is TRBV30 and J usage is TRBJ1-4, with 8 bases fitting TRBD1. Germline values: CDR1 GTSNPN, CDR2 SVGIG (reference sequence). J lost 3 bases, V lost 4 bases, and 4 bases had no gene match. The CDR3 has 14 residues. The full variable domain, in which reference TRBV30 and TRBJ1-4 provide the parts outside the CDR3, is SQTIHQWPATLVQPVGSPLSLECTVEGTSNPNLYWYRQAAGRGLQLLFYSVGIGQISSEVPQNLSASRPQDRQFILSSKKLLLSDSGFYLCAWTGGPSNEKLFFGSGTQLSVL.

V usage is TRBV5-1 and J usage is TRBJ2-5; the match to TRBD2 covers 10 bases. The CDR3 covers 15 residues. The J segment lost 5 bases and the V segment lost 4 bases, leaving 8 bases of the junction unmatched. Germline CDR1 SGHRS, CDR2 YFSETQ. DNA of the CDR3: TGCGCCAGCAGCCAAGCGACTAGCGGGCAGGAGACCCAGTACTTC. Residues: CASSQATSGQETQYF.